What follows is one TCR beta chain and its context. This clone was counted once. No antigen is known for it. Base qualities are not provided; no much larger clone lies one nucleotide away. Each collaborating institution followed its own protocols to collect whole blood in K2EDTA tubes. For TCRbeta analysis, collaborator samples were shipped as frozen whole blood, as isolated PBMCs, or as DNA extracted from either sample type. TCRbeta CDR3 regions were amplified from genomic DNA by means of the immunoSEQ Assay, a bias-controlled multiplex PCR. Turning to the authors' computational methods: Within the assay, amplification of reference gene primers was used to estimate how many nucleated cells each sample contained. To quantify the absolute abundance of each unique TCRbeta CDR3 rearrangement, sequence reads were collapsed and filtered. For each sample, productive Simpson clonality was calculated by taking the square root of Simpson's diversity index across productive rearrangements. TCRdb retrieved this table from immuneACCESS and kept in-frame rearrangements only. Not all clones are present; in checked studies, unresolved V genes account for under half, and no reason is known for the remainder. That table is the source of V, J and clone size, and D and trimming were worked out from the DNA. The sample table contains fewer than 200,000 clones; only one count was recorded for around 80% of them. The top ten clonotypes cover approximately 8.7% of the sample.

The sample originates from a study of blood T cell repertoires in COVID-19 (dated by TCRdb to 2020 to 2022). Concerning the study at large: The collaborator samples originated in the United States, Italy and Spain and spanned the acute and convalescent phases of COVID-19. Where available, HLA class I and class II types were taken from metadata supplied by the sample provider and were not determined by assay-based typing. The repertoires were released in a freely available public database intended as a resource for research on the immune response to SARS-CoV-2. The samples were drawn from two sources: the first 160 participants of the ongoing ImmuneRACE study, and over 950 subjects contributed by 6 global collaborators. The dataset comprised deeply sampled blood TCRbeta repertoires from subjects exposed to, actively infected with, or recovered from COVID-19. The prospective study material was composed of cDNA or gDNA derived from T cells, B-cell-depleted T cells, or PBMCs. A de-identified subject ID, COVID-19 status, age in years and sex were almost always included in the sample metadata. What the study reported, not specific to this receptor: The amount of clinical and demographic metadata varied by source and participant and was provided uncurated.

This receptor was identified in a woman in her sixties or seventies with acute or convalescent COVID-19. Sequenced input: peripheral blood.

CDR3 region: CASSLGARSSGANVLTF. The nucleotide sequence reads TGTGCCAGCAGCTTAGGAGCTAGGAGCTCTGGGGCCAACGTCCTGACTTTC. In this chain, TRBV7-9 is recombined with TRBJ2-6, with the D gene uncertain. There are 17 amino acids in the CDR3, from cysteine to phenylalanine inclusive. The sequence is cut down to CDR3 DNA, 51 bases in frame from base 1. V lost 1 base and J lost 0 bases; the stretch between them is 10 bases long. Reading the germline V gene (reference sequence) gives CDR1 SEHNR and CDR2 FQNEAQ.